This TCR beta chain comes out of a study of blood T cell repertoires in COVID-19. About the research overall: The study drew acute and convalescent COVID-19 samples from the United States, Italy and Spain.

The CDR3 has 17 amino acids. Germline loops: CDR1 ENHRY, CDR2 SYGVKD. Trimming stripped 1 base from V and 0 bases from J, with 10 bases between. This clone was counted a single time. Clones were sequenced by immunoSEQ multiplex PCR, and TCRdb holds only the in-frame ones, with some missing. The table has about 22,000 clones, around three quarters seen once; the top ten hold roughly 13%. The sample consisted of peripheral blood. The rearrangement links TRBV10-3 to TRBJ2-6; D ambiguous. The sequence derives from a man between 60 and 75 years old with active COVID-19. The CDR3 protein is CAISELPVASGANVLTF. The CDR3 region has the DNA TGTGCCATCAGTGAGTTACCAGTAGCCTCTGGGGCCAACGTCCTGACTTTC.